The clone carrying this TCR beta chain has only a few counts. Its antigen is not identified. This sample is part of a study of cytomegalovirus exposure and HLA in healthy donors. This PCR relied on a set of 60 Vbeta primers and 13 Jbeta primers. Libraries were prepared by immunoSEQ multiplex PCR; TCRdb keeps only in-frame clonotypes and omits some of them. The sample shows around 72,000 clones, approximately 70% of them seen only once. Whole-study results and caveats: Excluded: some indistinguishable V segments such as TRBV6-2 and TRBV6-3. TCR beta chain V- and J-gene trimming was linked, in a later analysis, to a missense variant in DCLRE1C. Immune exposure information available was restricted to CMV serostatus. The authors reported that TCR beta sequences could predict HLA-A and HLA-B alleles. These predictions were accurate for most subjects in the first cohort.

V shed 2 bases and J shed 2 bases, with 13 bases lying between them. This CDR3 contains 15 residues. The J gene is TRBJ1-2, the V gene TRBV5-7, with D unclear. TRBV5-7 carries the ORF label, with uncertain function. The sequencing sample was made of PBMCs. This clonotype originated in a man aged 40-55 years in good health and CMV-seropositive. The CDR3 nucleotides read TGTGCCAGCAGCTTAGAGGAGGGAGGGAACTATGGCTACACCTTC. Protein product: CASSLEEGGNYGYTF.